The 23 T cell receptor beta chains below all came from one sample that was sequenced in a study of blood T cell repertoires in COVID-19. Some clones are missing from TCRdb's copy, which holds only in-frame ones; the method was immunoSEQ multiplex PCR. Among about 58,000 clones, about 81% were seen once, and the ten largest hold around a third. The sequencing sample was made of peripheral blood. The receptors stem from a man aged 55 to 70 with COVID-19, enrolled during active disease.

The gene calls are TRBV9 and TRBJ1-1; D unclear. This CDR3 has 14 residues. Per germline, CDR1 SGDLS and CDR2 YYNGEE. V lost 0 bases to trimming and J lost 7 bases, with 13 bases between them. This CDR3 reads CASSVGHPSDEAFF. The CDR3 bases are TGTGCCAGCAGCGTAGGGCACCCCTCCGATGAAGCTTTCTTT.

This clone has a handful of counts. The chain recombines TRBV5-1 with TRBJ2-2; D might be TRBD1 (6 bases). Trimming removed 0 bases from V and 6 bases from J, with 12 bases in between. The CDR3 sequence is 15 residues long. Per the germline V gene, CDR1 is SGHRS and CDR2 is YFSETQ. CDR3 sequence reads: CASSLDRAMAGELFF. The CDR3 bases are TGCGCCAGCAGCTTGGACAGGGCAATGGCCGGGGAGCTGTTTTTT.

The rearrangement uses TRBV19 and TRBJ2-7; D possibly corresponds to TRBD1 (5 bases). The CDR3 spans 14 residues. The V gene lost 4 bases and the J gene lost 3 bases, with 13 bases spanning the gap. Germline CDR1 LNHDA, CDR2 SQIVND (reference sequence). The CDR3 loop reads CASSKGEIGYEQYF. The CDR3 DNA is TGTGCCAGTAGTAAAGGGGAAATCGGCTACGAGCAGTACTTC. Full variable domain (remainder filled in from reference TRBV19 and TRBJ2-7): DGGITQSPKYLFRKEGQNVTLSCEQNLNHDAMYWYRQDPGQGLRLIYYSQIVNDFQKGDIAEGYSVSREKKESFPLTVTSAQKNPTAFYLCASSKGEIGYEQYFGPGTRLTVT.

Only one count was recorded for this clone. The chain uses TRBV27 and TRBJ2-7; the D gene is possibly TRBD2 (6 bases). CDR1 and CDR2 (germline): MNHEY, SMNVEV (reference sequence). Trimming took 4 bases from V and 2 from J, leaving 15 bases between them. The CDR3 contains 15 residues. The CDR3 region has the DNA TGTGCCAGCAGTTCCACCCTAACGGGAGCCTACGAGCAGTACTTC. Translated: CASSSTLTGAYEQYF.

The chain has TRBV19 and TRBJ2-1, with 7 bases that match TRBD2. CDR3 length equals 16 residues. J was trimmed by 1 base and V by 5 bases; bases with no gene match: 8. Germline V gives CDR1 LNHDA, CDR2 SQIVND (reference sequence). CDR3 amino acids: CASSGPEGGSYNEQFF. In DNA form, the CDR3 reads TGTGCCAGTAGTGGACCGGAGGGAGGGTCCTACAATGAGCAGTTCTTC.

The chain combines TRBV2 with TRBJ2-3, with D unclear. The germline gives CDR1 SNHLY, CDR2 FYNNEI. The CDR3 length is 16 residues. Trimming left V 4 bases short and J 2 bases short, with 16 bases between. The CDR3 DNA reads as TGTGCCAGCAGTGGAAATACAGTTACCTACACAGATACGCAGTATTTT. Its translation: CASSGNTVTYTDTQYF.

V and J are TRBV15 and TRBJ1-4; 11 nucleotides align to TRBD1. The germline CDR1 and CDR2 sequences are LNHNV and YYDKDF (reference sequence). This CDR3 contains 20 residues. The V and J ends lost 3 bases and 4 bases, in that order; junction bases with no gene match: 16. CDR3 residues: CATSRAGTGGRRGGNEKLFF. The CDR3 DNA follows: TGTGCCACCAGCAGGGCCGGGACAGGGGGGCGTCGTGGAGGTAATGAAAAACTGTTTTTT.

This clone was observed once. The rearrangement joins TRBV7-8 to TRBJ1-3, with D possibly being TRBD1 (5 bases). V was pared by 4 bases and J by 0 bases, with 10 bases between. CDR3 length: 15 residues. In germline, CDR1 is SGHVS, CDR2 FQNEAQ. In DNA, the CDR3 is TGTGCCAGCAGCTCCAGGGCCCTCTCTGGAAACACCATATATTTT. It translates to CASSSRALSGNTIYF. Full variable domain (rest looked up from reference TRBV7-8 and TRBJ1-3): GAGVSQSPRYKVAKRGQDVALRCDPISGHVSLFWYQQALGQGPEFLTYFQNEAQLDKSGLPSDRFFAERPEGSVSTLKIQRTQQEDSAVYLCASSSRALSGNTIYFGEGSWLTVV.

V usage is TRBV5-1 and J usage is TRBJ1-6; no clear D. Trimming removed 2 bases at V and 9 bases at J, with 15 bases between. Germline CDR1 SGHRS, CDR2 YFSETQ. There are 15 residues in the CDR3. CDR3 loop: CASSLLPGIGSPLHF. CDR3 coding DNA: TGCGCCAGCAGCTTACTCCCCGGGATAGGTTCACCCCTCCACTTT.

This clone occurred a few times. The J gene is TRBJ1-5, the V gene TRBV19; D is ambiguous. V lost 4 bases to trimming and J lost 4 bases, with 5 bases between them. Germline V gives CDR1 LNHDA, CDR2 SQIVND (reference sequence). The CDR3 runs to 12 residues. In DNA form, the CDR3 reads TGTGCCAGTAGTAGAGGGAATCAGCCCCAGCATTTT. Protein: CASSRGNQPQHF.

The V and J genes are TRBV7-9 and TRBJ1-2; D unclear. CDR1 SEHNR and CDR2 FQNEAQ come from the germline V gene (reference sequence). The length of the CDR3 is 12 residues. Trimming stripped 5 bases from V and 3 bases from J, with 7 bases between. CDR3 loop: CASSPGDYGYTF. The CDR3, as DNA: TGTGCCAGCAGCCCCGGAGACTATGGCTACACCTTC.

The chain joins TRBV6-6 to TRBJ1-1, with D unresolved. Trimming pared 6 bases from V and 1 base from J, leaving 6 bases between. This CDR3 contains 12 residues. The V gene's germline CDR1 is MNHNY and CDR2 SVGAGI (reference sequence). CDR3 sequence reads: CASSPGNTEAFF. The CDR3 DNA is TGTGCCAGCAGCCCCGGGAACACTGAAGCTTTCTTT.

This rearrangement joins TRBV29-1 to TRBJ2-3; 7 nucleotides match TRBD1. The CDR3 is 15 amino acids. Trimming removed 6 bases from V and 1 base from J; junction bases left unmatched: 10. CDR1 SQVTM and CDR2 ANQGSEA come from the germline V gene. The CDR3 spells CSVWTGTARTDTQYF. For the CDR3, the DNA is TGCAGCGTCTGGACCGGGACAGCACGCACAGATACGCAGTATTTT.

This sequence joins TRBV5-4 and TRBJ1-1; a possible D gene is TRBD1 (6 bases). CDR1 is SGHNT and CDR2 is YYREEE in the germline V gene (reference sequence). Trimming took off 0 bases at V and 5 bases at J, with 11 bases between the two ends. The CDR3 runs 14 residues. Here the CDR3 reads CASSLATGQTEAFF. The CDR3 DNA reads TGTGCCAGCAGCTTGGCCACAGGGCAAACTGAAGCTTTCTTT.

The chain links TRBV7-2 to TRBJ2-4; D is unresolved. Germline assignment: CDR1 SGHTA and CDR2 FQGNSA. V lost 5 bases and J 1 base, leaving 6 bases between the germline ends. CDR3 length: 13 amino acids. This chain's CDR3 is CASSGRAKNIQYF. The CDR3 coding sequence is TGTGCCAGCAGCGGTCGGGCCAAAAACATTCAGTACTTC.

The chain has TRBV5-1 and TRBJ2-7; 9 bases agree with TRBD1. Trimming at V came to 4 bases and at J to 3 bases, leaving 8 bases not matched to a gene. CDR3 length equals 15 residues. Germline CDR1 and CDR2: SGHRS and YFSETQ. The CDR3 sequence is CASSVWGQGFYEQYF. The CDR3 DNA reads TGCGCCAGCAGCGTTTGGGGACAGGGTTTCTACGAGCAGTACTTC.

The chain employs TRBV25-1 and TRBJ2-2; TRBD1 matches 9 bases. The CDR3 loop spans 17 amino acids. From germline, CDR1 is MGHDK and CDR2 SYGVNS. V gave up 3 bases and J gave up 4 bases; unmatched junction bases: 9. CDR3 DNA: TGTGCCAGCAGTGAGCTACGCACAGGGGGCGCCACCGGGGAGCTGTTTTTT. It encodes CASSELRTGGATGELFF. Full variable domain (outside the CDR3, taken from reference TRBV25-1 and TRBJ2-2): EADIYQTPRYLVIGTGKKITLECSQTMGHDKMYWYQQDPGMELHLIHYSYGVNSTEKGDLSSESTVSRIRTEHFPLTLESARPSHTSQYLCASSELRTGGATGELFFGEGSRLTVL.

The genes are TRBV6-1 and TRBJ1-2, with D hard to call. V lost 1 base and J 1 base, leaving 4 bases between the germline ends. CDR1 and CDR2 from the germline V gene are MNHNS and SASEGT. The CDR3 loop spans 13 amino acids. The CDR3 loop is CASSEDYNYGYTF. The CDR3 nucleotides read TGTGCCAGCAGTGAAGATTATAACTATGGCTACACCTTC.

The chain couples TRBV3-1 (or the pseudogene TRBV3-2) to TRBJ2-7, with a tentative D call TRBD1 (6 bases). This CDR3 has 13 amino acids. Germline CDR1 LGHDT, CDR2 YNNKEL (reference sequence). V shed 3 bases and J shed 7 bases, with 13 bases lying between them. The CDR3 spells CASSHRTASEQYF. CDR3 DNA: TGTGCCAGCAGCCATAGGACAGCCTCAGAGCAGTACTTC.

The chain recombines TRBV5-1 with TRBJ1-3; possibly TRBD1 for D (6 bases). The CDR3 is 15 amino acids. Deletions cut 0 bases from V and 7 bases from J, with 14 bases between. Germline V gene sequence: CDR1 SGHRS, CDR2 YFSETQ. Here the CDR3 DNA reads TGCGCCAGCAGCTTGGATGGCAGGGGTTGGAACACCATATATTTT. It translates to CASSLDGRGWNTIYF.

The CDR3, as DNA: TGCGCCAGCAGGGCGGAGGGCACTGAAGCTTTCTTT. This sequence encodes CASRAEGTEAFF. J is TRBJ1-1 and V is TRBV5-1; D ambiguous. The CDR3 has 12 residues. The germline CDR1 and CDR2 sequences are SGHRS and YFSETQ. The V end lost 5 bases, the J end lost 4 bases, and 9 bases lay between the germline ends.

This chain uses TRBV20-1 with TRBJ1-1, with 10 nucleotides matching TRBD1. CDR1 and CDR2 from the germline V gene are DFQATT and SNEGSKA (reference sequence). J gave up 14 bases and V 6 bases, and 9 bases lay outside the gene matches. The CDR3 consists of 11 residues. The DNA for the CDR3 is TGCAGTGCCACCCGGGACAGGGGCACATTCTTT. Translated, it gives CSATRDRGTFF.

The chain is built from TRBV11-2 and TRBJ1-2, with D perhaps matching TRBD1 (6 bases). CDR1 is SGHAT, CDR2 FQNNGV, per germline. The CDR3 covers 14 residues. Trimming left V 5 bases short and J 8 bases short, with 18 bases between. CDR3 in DNA: TGTGCCAGCAGCCCTTTCCCGTCAGGGGACGGCTACACCTTC. The encoded protein is CASSPFPSGDGYTF.